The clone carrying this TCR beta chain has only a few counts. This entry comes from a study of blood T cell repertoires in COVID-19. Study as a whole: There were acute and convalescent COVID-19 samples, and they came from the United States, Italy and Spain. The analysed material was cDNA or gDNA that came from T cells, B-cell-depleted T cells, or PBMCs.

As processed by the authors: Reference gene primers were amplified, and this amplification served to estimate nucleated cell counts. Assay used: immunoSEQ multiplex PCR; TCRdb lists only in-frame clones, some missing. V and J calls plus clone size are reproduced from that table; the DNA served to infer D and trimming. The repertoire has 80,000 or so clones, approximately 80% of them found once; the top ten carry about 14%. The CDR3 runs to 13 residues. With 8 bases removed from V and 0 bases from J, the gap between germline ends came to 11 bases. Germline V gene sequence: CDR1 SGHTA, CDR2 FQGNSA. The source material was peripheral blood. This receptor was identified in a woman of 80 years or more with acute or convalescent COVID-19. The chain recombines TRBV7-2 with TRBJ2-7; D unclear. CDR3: CASGYFGSYEQYF. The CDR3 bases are TGTGCCAGCGGCTACTTTGGCTCCTACGAGCAGTACTTC.